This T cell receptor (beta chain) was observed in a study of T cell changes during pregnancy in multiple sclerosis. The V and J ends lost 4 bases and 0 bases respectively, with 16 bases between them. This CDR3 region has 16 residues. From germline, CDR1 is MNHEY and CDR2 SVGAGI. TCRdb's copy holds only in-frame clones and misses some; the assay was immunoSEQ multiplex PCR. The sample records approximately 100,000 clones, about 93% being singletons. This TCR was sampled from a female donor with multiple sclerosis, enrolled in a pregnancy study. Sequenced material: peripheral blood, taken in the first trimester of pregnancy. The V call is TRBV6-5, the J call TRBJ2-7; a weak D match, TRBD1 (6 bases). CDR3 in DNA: TGTGCCAGCAGTTTTTACCGGGACACCAGCTCCTACGAGCAGTACTTC. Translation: CASSFYRDTSSYEQYF.